The 20 T cell receptor beta chains reported below all come from one sample, sequenced in a study of blood T cell repertoires in COVID-19. Repertoires were generated with immunoSEQ multiplex PCR, while TCRdb's copy carries only in-frame clones and drops some. Here the sample spans about 200,000 clones, around nine tenths being singletons. Specimen: peripheral blood. The source is a woman aged 40 to 50 who had recovered from COVID-19.

The chain has TRBV10-3 and TRBJ2-3, with D possibly matching TRBD1 (7 bases). The CDR3 runs to 15 residues. From germline, CDR1 is ENHRY and CDR2 SYGVKD. The V and J ends lost 3 bases and 4 bases respectively, with 14 bases between them. CDR3 region: CAISDPRGAADTQYF. Here the CDR3 DNA reads TGTGCCATCAGTGACCCCAGGGGGGCGGCAGATACGCAGTATTTT.

This clone was found a few times. The chain combines TRBV18 with TRBJ1-3; tentative D call: TRBD1 (5 bases). Germline values: CDR1 KGHSH, CDR2 LQKENI. Deletions cut 3 bases from V and 0 bases from J, with 12 bases between. The CDR3 totals 16 residues. CDR3 loop: CASSPEGLSSGNTIYF. As DNA, the CDR3 is TGTGCCAGCTCACCGGAGGGGCTTTCCTCTGGAAACACCATATATTTT.

The chain has TRBV6-5 and TRBJ1-1; weak D call: TRBD1 (6 bases). V dropped 4 bases and J dropped 3 bases, with 9 bases sitting between them. This CDR3 contains 13 residues. Per germline, CDR1 MNHEY and CDR2 SVGAGI. In DNA form, the CDR3 reads TGTGCCAGCAGTTTGGACAGCGACACTGAAGCTTTCTTT. Its protein product is CASSLDSDTEAFF.

Only one count was recorded for this clone. The chain joins TRBV24-1 to TRBJ1-2; a possible D gene is TRBD1 (6 bases). Trimming stripped 2 bases from V and 5 bases from J, with 14 bases between. This CDR3 region has 15 residues. Per germline, CDR1 KGHDR and CDR2 SFDVKD. CDR3 in DNA: TGTGCCACCAGTGATTCAGGAGACAGGAGTTATGGCTACACCTTC. It translates to CATSDSGDRSYGYTF.

V and J are TRBV6-5 and TRBJ1-1; maybe TRBD1 (6 bases). Germline-derived CDR1 and CDR2 are MNHEY and SVGAGI. The V end lost 0 bases, the J end lost 1 base, and 9 bases lay between the germline ends. The CDR3 runs to 15 residues. The DNA for the CDR3 is TGTGCCAGCAGTTACTCCGGGACACAGAACACTGAAGCTTTCTTT. Protein product: CASSYSGTQNTEAFF.

V is TRBV5-1 and J is TRBJ2-1, with D possibly matching TRBD2 (6 bases). V was shortened by 1 base and J by 6 bases, with 11 bases between the two germline ends. The CDR3 contains 14 residues. Looked up from germline, CDR1 is SGHRS and CDR2 is YFSETQ. The CDR3 region is CASSLNQGLNEQFF. For the CDR3, the DNA is TGCGCCAGCAGCTTGAACCAGGGACTCAATGAGCAGTTCTTC.

This rearrangement joins TRBV15 to TRBJ2-1; D remains unclear. This CDR3 contains 14 residues. Trimming removed 1 base from V and 6 bases from J, with 10 bases in between. Germline CDR1 reads LNHNV; CDR2 reads YYDKDF (reference sequence). In DNA, the CDR3 is TGTGCCACCAGCAGAGGAAATAGAGGCAATGAGCAGTTCTTC. Translated: CATSRGNRGNEQFF.

This chain uses TRBV3-1 (or the pseudogene TRBV3-2) with TRBJ1-6; 7 bases match TRBD1. Germline V lookup: CDR1 LGHDT, CDR2 YNNKEL (reference sequence). The junction had 4 bases not matched to a gene; V was cut back by 1 base and J by 7 bases. The CDR3 runs 15 residues. The CDR3 DNA reads as TGTGCCAGCAGCCAAGCAGGGACAGAAAATTCACCCCTCCACTTT. It is translated as CASSQAGTENSPLHF.

The rearrangement joins TRBV6-2 or TRBV6-3 to TRBJ2-1, with 14 bases matching TRBD2. CDR1 and CDR2 (germline): MNHEY, SVGEGT. V trimming: 5 bases; J trimming: 5 bases; junction bases outside the gene matches: 8. There are 17 residues in the CDR3. The CDR3 DNA is TGTGCCAGCAGTGGACTAGCGGGAGGCGGAGGAAACAATGAGCAGTTCTTC. It yields the protein CASSGLAGGGGNNEQFF.

DNA of the CDR3: TGTGCCAGCAGTGACATAGGGGATAATGGCTACACCTTC. Amino acid sequence: CASSDIGDNGYTF. The chain is built from TRBV6-4 and TRBJ1-2, with a weak D call TRBD1 (5 bases). V was pared by 2 bases and J by 6 bases, with 10 bases between. This CDR3 has 13 amino acids. Germline CDR1 reads MRHNA; CDR2 reads SNTAGT.

The rearrangement links TRBV7-9 to TRBJ2-5, with 12 nucleotides matching TRBD2. V dropped 1 base and J dropped 5; count of bases not matched to a gene: 8. The germline V gene encodes CDR1 SEHNR and CDR2 FQNEAQ (reference sequence). This CDR3 has 17 residues. For the CDR3, the DNA is TGTGCCAGCAGCTTAGAACTAGCGGGGGGCATTTACGAGACCCAGTACTTC. Translating it yields CASSLELAGGIYETQYF.

The chain joins TRBV29-1 to TRBJ2-7; 10 bases fit TRBD2. This CDR3 has 13 amino acids. V lost 4 bases to trimming and J lost 5 bases; unmatched junction nucleotides: 5. CDR1 and CDR2 (germline): SQVTM, ANQGSEA. The CDR3 here is CSVGLAGAHEQYF. CDR3 coding DNA: TGCAGCGTTGGGCTAGCGGGAGCCCACGAGCAGTACTTC.

The chain carries TRBV19 and TRBJ1-1, with D possibly matching TRBD1 (5 bases). Germline assignment: CDR1 LNHDA and CDR2 SQIVND (reference sequence). This CDR3 region has 13 residues. The V end was cut by 7 bases, the J end by 0 bases, with 9 bases between. The CDR3 DNA follows: TGTGCCAGTACAGGGTTCATGAACACTGAAGCTTTCTTT. Protein sequence: CASTGFMNTEAFF. Looking up the rest from reference TRBV19 and TRBJ1-1 gives the full variable domain: DGGITQSPKYLFRKEGQNVTLSCEQNLNHDAMYWYRQDPGQGLRLIYYSQIVNDFQKGDIAEGYSVSREKKESFPLTVTSAQKNPTAFYLCASTGFMNTEAFFGQGTRLTVV.

This chain connects TRBV19 to TRBJ1-2; D ambiguous. Trimming took off 7 bases at V and 2 bases at J, with 14 bases between the two ends. The length of the CDR3 is 14 residues. CDR1 and CDR2 from the germline V gene are LNHDA and SQIVND (reference sequence). CDR3 nucleotide sequence: TGTGCCAGTATATCTTTAGGAGGGAACTATGGCTACACCTTC. It translates to CASISLGGNYGYTF.

The chain is built from TRBV6-5 and TRBJ1-1, with a tentative D call TRBD1 (5 bases). The V and J ends lost 4 bases and 1 base respectively, with 13 bases between them. The length of the CDR3 is 15 residues. Germline loops: CDR1 MNHEY, CDR2 SVGAGI. The CDR3 reads CASSFGRVKNTEAFF. The CDR3 DNA reads TGTGCCAGCAGTTTCGGCAGGGTGAAGAACACTGAAGCTTTCTTT.

V and J are TRBV19 and TRBJ2-5, with 11 bases aligning to TRBD1. The V and J ends lost 4 bases and 5 bases, in that order; junction bases with no gene match: 3. This CDR3 is built from 14 residues. Germline V CDR1 and CDR2: LNHDA, SQIVND (reference sequence). The CDR3 DNA reads as TGTGCCAGTAGTAGGACAGGGGGCGTTGAGACCCAGTACTTC. It codes for CASSRTGGVETQYF.

This clone was counted between two and nine times. The chain combines TRBV6-4 with TRBJ2-3, with TRBD2 matching over 12 bases. This CDR3 comprises 15 residues. Germline V gene data show CDR1 as MRHNA and CDR2 as SNTAGT. V lost 6 bases to trimming and J lost 4 bases; unmatched junction nucleotides: 5. The CDR3 loop reads CASSPLAGGPDTQYF. In DNA, the CDR3 is TGTGCCAGCAGCCCGCTAGCGGGAGGGCCAGATACGCAGTATTTT.

This clone was seen a single time. The J gene is TRBJ2-7, the V gene TRBV30; 7 bases match TRBD2. V trimming: 4 bases; J trimming: 6 bases; junction bases outside the gene matches: 6. This CDR3 has 12 residues. CDR1 and CDR2 from the germline V gene are GTSNPN and SVGIG (reference sequence). The CDR3 DNA is TGTGCCTGGAACGGGGGAGGGCCCGAGCAGTACTTC. It codes for CAWNGGGPEQYF. Supplemented by reference TRBV30 and TRBJ2-7, the full variable domain reads SQTIHQWPATLVQPVGSPLSLECTVEGTSNPNLYWYRQAAGRGLQLLFYSVGIGQISSEVPQNLSASRPQDRQFILSSKKLLLSDSGFYLCAWNGGGPEQYFGPGTRLTVT.

The chain uses TRBV15 and TRBJ1-6, with TRBD1 matching 7 bases. The CDR3 is 14 residues long. V gave up 3 bases and J gave up 10 bases; unmatched junction bases: 6. Germline V gene sequence: CDR1 LNHNV, CDR2 YYDKDF (reference sequence). CDR3 sequence (DNA): TGTGCCACCAGCAGCCTACAGGGGCGATCACCCCTCCACTTT. Its protein is CATSSLQGRSPLHF.

The CDR3 here is CASSSESGANVLTF. The CDR3 region has the DNA TGCGCCAGCAGTTCAGAATCTGGGGCCAACGTCCTGACTTTC. The chain links TRBV5-1 to TRBJ2-6, with D unresolved. This CDR3 is 14 amino acids long. The germline gives CDR1 SGHRS, CDR2 YFSETQ. V shed 5 bases and J shed 1 base, with 7 bases lying between them.